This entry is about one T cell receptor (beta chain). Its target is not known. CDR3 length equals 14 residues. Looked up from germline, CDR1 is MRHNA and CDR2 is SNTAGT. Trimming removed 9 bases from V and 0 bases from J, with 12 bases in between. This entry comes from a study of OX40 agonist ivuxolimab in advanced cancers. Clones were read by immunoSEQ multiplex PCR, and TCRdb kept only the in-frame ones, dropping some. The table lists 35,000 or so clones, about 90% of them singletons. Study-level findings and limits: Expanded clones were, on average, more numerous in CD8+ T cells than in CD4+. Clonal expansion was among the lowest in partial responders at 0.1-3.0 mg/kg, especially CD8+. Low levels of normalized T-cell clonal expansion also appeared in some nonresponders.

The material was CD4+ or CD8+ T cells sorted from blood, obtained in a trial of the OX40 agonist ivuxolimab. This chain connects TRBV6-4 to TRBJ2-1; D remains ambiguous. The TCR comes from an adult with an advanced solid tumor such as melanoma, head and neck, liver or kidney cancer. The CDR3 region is CARDVKSSYNEQFF. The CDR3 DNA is TGTGCCAGGGACGTGAAGAGCTCCTACAATGAGCAGTTCTTC.